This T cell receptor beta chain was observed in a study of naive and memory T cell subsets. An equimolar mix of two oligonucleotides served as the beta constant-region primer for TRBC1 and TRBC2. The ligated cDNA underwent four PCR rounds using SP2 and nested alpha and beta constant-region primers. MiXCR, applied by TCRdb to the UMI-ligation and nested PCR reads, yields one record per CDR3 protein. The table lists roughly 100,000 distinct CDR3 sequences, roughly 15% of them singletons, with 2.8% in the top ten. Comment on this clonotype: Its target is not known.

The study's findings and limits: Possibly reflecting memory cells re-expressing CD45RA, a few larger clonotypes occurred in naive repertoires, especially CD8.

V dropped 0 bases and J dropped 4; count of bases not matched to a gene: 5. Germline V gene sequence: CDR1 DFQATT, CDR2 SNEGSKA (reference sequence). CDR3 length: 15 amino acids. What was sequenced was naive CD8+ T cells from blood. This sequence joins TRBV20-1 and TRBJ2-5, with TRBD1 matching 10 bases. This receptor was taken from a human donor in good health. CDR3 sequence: CSARDLDRGLETQYF. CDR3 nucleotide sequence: TGCAGTGCTAGAGATCTCGACAGGGGGCTAGAGACCCAGTACTTC.